Listed here are 22 T cell receptor beta chains from one sample, sequenced in a study of T-cell memory formation after mild COVID-19. TCRdb itself ran the 5' RACE reads through MiXCR, one entry per CDR3 protein. The table records 450,000 to 700,000 distinct CDR3 sequences, roughly 17% of them present only once. The sample was PBMCs or a T cell subset sorted from them (not recorded which). The receptors were sampled from an adult woman who had mild COVID-19 (a few samples of this study predate the infection). Cell type and time point are not known.

The table lists this clonotype with a few counts. V usage is TRBV2 and J usage is TRBJ2-2; D unresolved. The germline gives CDR1 SNHLY, CDR2 FYNNEI. This CDR3 region has 16 residues. Trimming left V 3 bases short and J 5 bases short, with 16 bases between. Here the CDR3 DNA reads TGTGCCAGCAGTGACCGTGCAGGTTATTTGACCGGGGAGCTGTTTTTT. Amino acid sequence: CASSDRAGYLTGELFF.

This chain joins TRBV20-1 and TRBJ2-5, with 7 bases lining up with TRBD1. This CDR3 has 14 residues. Germline values: CDR1 DFQATT, CDR2 SNEGSKA (reference sequence). The ends lost 3 bases at V and 2 bases at J; junction bases unmatched: 6. This chain's CDR3 is CSASPGTEQETQYF. As DNA, the CDR3 is TGCAGTGCTAGCCCCGGGACAGAGCAAGAGACCCAGTACTTC.

The chain employs TRBV12-3 or TRBV12-4 and TRBJ2-7; D unresolved. The V and J ends lost 5 bases and 7 bases respectively, with 12 bases between them. This CDR3 region has 12 residues. CDR3 in DNA: TGTGCCAGCAGTCCAAACATGGGGGAGCAGTACTTC. It translates to CASSPNMGEQYF.

The rearrangement uses TRBV20-1 and TRBJ2-3; 15 positions match TRBD2. This CDR3 has 16 amino acids. The germline V gene encodes CDR1 DFQATT and CDR2 SNEGSKA (reference sequence). V shed 5 bases and J 5 bases; nucleotides not matched to a gene: 8. CDR3 amino acids: CSAPRTSGRAIDTQYF. In DNA, the CDR3 is TGCAGTGCTCCCAGGACTAGCGGGAGGGCCATAGATACGCAGTATTTT.

V usage is TRBV6-5 and J usage is TRBJ2-3; 7 nucleotides line up with TRBD1. The CDR3 spans 12 residues. The germline V gene has CDR1 MNHEY and CDR2 SVGAGI. V lost 8 bases and J lost 1; bases outside the gene matches: 0. The CDR3 here is CASGTGTDTQYF. Written as DNA, the CDR3 is TGTGCCAGCGGGACAGGCACAGATACGCAGTATTTT.

A single count supports this clonotype. The rearrangement uses TRBV20-1 and TRBJ1-1, with TRBD1 matching 9 bases. Trimming took 0 bases from V and 2 from J; bases not matched to a gene: 4. This CDR3 is built from 15 residues. CDR1 DFQATT and CDR2 SNEGSKA come from the germline V gene (reference sequence). DNA of the CDR3: TGCAGTGCTAGAGATTCGGGACAGGGAAACACTGAAGCTTTCTTT. Translated: CSARDSGQGNTEAFF.

This clonotype was seen only a few times. The chain combines TRBV5-5 with TRBJ1-5; D is uncertain. In germline, CDR1 is SGHKS, CDR2 YYEKEE (reference sequence). This CDR3 is built from 15 residues. Trimming removed 0 bases at V and 3 bases at J, with 10 bases between. CDR3 bases: TGTGCCAGCAGCTTGGTGCCAGGAAACAATCAGCCCCAGCATTTT. Translated, it gives CASSLVPGNNQPQHF.

This clonotype has at least ten counts. J is TRBJ2-1 and V is TRBV7-8; possible D gene TRBD1, 6 bases. Germline V gene sequence: CDR1 SGHVS, CDR2 FQNEAQ. V lost 2 bases to trimming and J lost 6 bases, with 11 bases between them. This CDR3 region has 14 residues. The DNA for the CDR3 is TGTGCCAGCAGCTTACCGCAGGGGCTCAATGAGCAGTTCTTC. Its protein is CASSLPQGLNEQFF.

This clonotype was counted many times. The V and J genes are TRBV29-1 and TRBJ2-3, with 9 positions matching TRBD1. The germline gives CDR1 SQVTM, CDR2 ANQGSEA. V was clipped by 6 bases and J by 2 bases; unmatched bases: 9. The CDR3 spans 15 residues. The CDR3 reads CSVRSGQGNTDTQYF. The CDR3 region has the DNA TGCAGCGTGCGCTCGGGACAGGGAAACACAGATACGCAGTATTTT.

The CDR3 sequence is CASSYGAGGYTF. CDR3 DNA: TGTGCCAGCAGCTACGGGGCCGGAGGCTACACCTTC. The chain has TRBV7-3 and TRBJ1-2, with a tentative D call TRBD1 (5 bases). The CDR3 has 12 residues. Trimming stripped 4 bases from V and 8 bases from J, with 11 bases between. From germline, CDR1 is SGHTA and CDR2 FQGTGA.

This clonotype was found a few times. The rearrangement links TRBV6-6 to TRBJ1-1; D is unclear. The germline CDR1 and CDR2 sequences are MNHNY and SVGAGI (reference sequence). The CDR3 has 13 residues. The V gene lost 5 bases and the J gene lost 3 bases, with 10 bases spanning the gap. The CDR3 region is CASSPGEHTEAFF. The CDR3 nucleotides read TGTGCCAGCAGTCCTGGAGAGCACACTGAAGCTTTCTTT.

This sequence joins TRBV7-8 and TRBJ1-5; no definite D call. This CDR3 contains 12 residues. CDR1 is SGHVS, CDR2 FQNEAQ, per germline. With 1 base removed from V and 9 bases from J, the gap between germline ends came to 7 bases. CDR3 protein: CASSLELGPQHF. CDR3 nucleotide sequence: TGTGCCAGCAGCTTAGAGTTGGGGCCCCAGCATTTT.

The chain links TRBV18 to TRBJ1-2; 9 nucleotides match TRBD1. Germline loops: CDR1 KGHSH, CDR2 LQKENI. Trimming at V came to 2 bases and at J to 3 bases, leaving 4 bases not matched to a gene. This CDR3 has 15 amino acids. CDR3 DNA sequence: TGTGCCAGCTCACCAGGACAGGGGACCCACTATGGCTACACCTTC. It specifies CASSPGQGTHYGYTF.

The V and J genes are TRBV12-3 or TRBV12-4 and TRBJ1-5; a possible D gene is TRBD1 (5 bases). The CDR3 extends over 14 amino acids. V lost 2 bases to trimming and J lost 5 bases, with 10 bases between them. CDR3 amino acids: CASSLTRVDQPQHF. Written as DNA, the CDR3 is TGTGCCAGCAGTTTAACCAGGGTGGATCAGCCCCAGCATTTT.

This clonotype was found a few times. The chain employs TRBV7-8 and TRBJ2-1, with 9 bases identical to TRBD2. V shed 5 bases and J 4 bases; nucleotides not matched to a gene: 6. CDR1 is SGHVS, CDR2 FQNEAQ, per germline. The CDR3 runs 15 residues. The CDR3 DNA is TGTGCCAGCAGCCCAAAGCGGGAGGATTACAATGAGCAGTTCTTC. Amino acids: CASSPKREDYNEQFF.

The chain joins TRBV18 to TRBJ2-1; TRBD2 matches 15 bases. V dropped 4 bases and J dropped 9; count of bases not matched to a gene: 10. This CDR3 spans 17 amino acids. From germline, CDR1 is KGHSH and CDR2 LQKENI. In DNA form, the CDR3 reads TGTGCCAGCTCACGGCCGGGACTAGCGGGGGGCATTAGTGAGCAGTTCTTC. This sequence encodes CASSRPGLAGGISEQFF. Complete variable domain (other parts from reference TRBV18 and TRBJ2-1): NAGVMQNPRHLVRRRGQEARLRCSPMKGHSHVYWYRQLPEEGLKFMVYLQKENIIDESGMPKERFSAEFPKEGPSILRIQQVVRGDSAAYFCASSRPGLAGGISEQFFGPGTRLTVL.

This clonotype was observed a few times. This chain joins TRBV3-1 and TRBJ1-2; TRBD1 matches 7 bases. Losses at the gene ends were 6 bases for V and 3 bases for J; bases not matched to a gene: 7. This CDR3 contains 14 residues. CDR1 is LGHDT, CDR2 YNNKEL, per germline (reference sequence). The CDR3 loop is CASSRTGGDYGYTF. The CDR3 nucleotides are TGTGCCAGCAGTCGGACAGGTGGAGACTATGGCTACACCTTC.

In its sample, this clonotype was seen a few times. The chain joins TRBV29-1 to TRBJ2-6; D is possibly TRBD2 (5 bases). Germline CDR1 SQVTM, CDR2 ANQGSEA. CDR3 length: 14 residues. The V and J ends lost 4 bases and 0 bases respectively, with 7 bases between them. The CDR3 DNA reads as TGCAGCGTTGCCGGGATCTCTGGGGCCAACGTCCTGACTTTC. Residues: CSVAGISGANVLTF.

The CDR3 DNA is TGCGCCAGCAGCTTGAATGGGGCCCTCTACGAGCAGTACTTC. Amino acids: CASSLNGALYEQYF. This chain links TRBV5-1 with TRBJ2-7; D possibly corresponds to TRBD1 (5 bases). Trimming pared 1 base from V and 3 bases from J, leaving 11 bases between. The CDR3 is made up of 14 amino acids. Germline CDR1 SGHRS, CDR2 YFSETQ.

The chain recombines TRBV7-2 with TRBJ2-7; D not resolved. Germline V lookup: CDR1 SGHTA, CDR2 FQGNSA. The CDR3 consists of 13 residues. The V and J ends lost 2 bases and 5 bases respectively, with 10 bases between them. CDR3 nucleotide sequence: TGTGCCAGCAGCTTAACGGCCTGGGACGAGCAGTACTTC. Translating gives CASSLTAWDEQYF.

CDR3 loop: CASSLEGTNTEAFF. The CDR3 coding sequence is TGTGCCAGCAGTTTAGAGGGAACGAACACTGAAGCTTTCTTT. The chain has TRBV12-3 or TRBV12-4 and TRBJ1-1; D is unclear. V lost 1 base to trimming and J lost 1 base, with 7 bases between them. The CDR3 is made up of 14 amino acids.

This clonotype was recorded many times. The genes are TRBV24-1 and TRBJ1-1; perhaps TRBD1 as D (6 bases). The CDR3 extends over 13 amino acids. V lost 6 bases and J lost 2, with 9 bases in between. Germline CDR1 reads KGHDR; CDR2 reads SFDVKD. CDR3 sequence (DNA): TGTGCCACCAGTACAGGGCCAAACACTGAAGCTTTCTTT. This sequence encodes CATSTGPNTEAFF.